This TCR beta chain originates from a study of early T cells in non-severe SARS-CoV-2 infection. Study overall: The study sequenced bulk RNA from unsorted whole blood, with chains unpaired.

This clonotype was seen only a few times. Its antigen remains unidentified. Researchers tagged individual cDNA molecules with unique molecular identifiers. TCRdb recomputed calls from the 5' RACE reads with MiXCR, one row per CDR3 protein. Here the sample spans under 70,000 distinct CDR3 sequences, 14% to 15% being singletons. This CDR3 comprises 13 residues. Per germline, CDR1 SNHLY and CDR2 FYNNEI. Trimming took 5 bases from V and 1 from J, leaving 6 bases between them. The study's findings and limits: VDJdb-based matching was biased toward anti-spike CD8 responses and missed private and CD4 specificities.

The V gene is TRBV2, the J gene TRBJ1-5; no definite D call. The receptor was derived from an adult who was a healthcare worker with PCR-confirmed SARS-CoV-2 infection or an uninfected control (not recorded which). Material: whole blood, obtained at baseline. The CDR3 nucleotides read TGTGCCAGCAGTAGAAGGAGCAATCAGCCCCAGCATTTT. Translation: CASSRRSNQPQHF.